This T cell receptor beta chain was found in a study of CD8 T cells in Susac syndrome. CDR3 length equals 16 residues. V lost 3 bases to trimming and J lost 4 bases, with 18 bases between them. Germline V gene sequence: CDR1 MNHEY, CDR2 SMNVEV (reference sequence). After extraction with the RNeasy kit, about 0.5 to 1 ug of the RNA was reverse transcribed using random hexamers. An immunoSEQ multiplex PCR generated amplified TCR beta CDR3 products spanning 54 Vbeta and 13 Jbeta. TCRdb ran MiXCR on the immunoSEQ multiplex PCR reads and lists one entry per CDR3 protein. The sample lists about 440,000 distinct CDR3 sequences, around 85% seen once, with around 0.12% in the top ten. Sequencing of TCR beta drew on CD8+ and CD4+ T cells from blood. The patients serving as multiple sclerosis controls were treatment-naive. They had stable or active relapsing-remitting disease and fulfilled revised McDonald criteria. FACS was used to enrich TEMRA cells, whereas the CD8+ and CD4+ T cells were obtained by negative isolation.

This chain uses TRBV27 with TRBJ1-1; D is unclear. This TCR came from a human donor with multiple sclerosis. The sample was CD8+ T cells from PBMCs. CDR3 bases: TGTGCCAGCAGTTTGACCTTCCTGGACGTCGGCACTGAAGCTTTCTTT. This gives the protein CASSLTFLDVGTEAFF.